This T cell receptor beta chain was captured in a study of vaccination effects on CD4 cells after COVID-19. It was after roughly ten days of culture that CD4+ T cells were isolated. To note about this clone: Its antigen is not identified.

Sequenced by immunoSEQ multiplex PCR; TCRdb stores in-frame clones only, minus some. The sample includes about 37,000 clones, 60% to 75% of them seen just once. The source of this sequence is a human donor who received a COVID-19 vaccine. Sequencing used CD4+ T cells from PBMCs cultured without peptide, obtained before COVID-19 vaccination.

In DNA, the CDR3 is TGTGCCTGGAGTGGAGGGAATAGCAATCAGCCCCAGCATTTT. Protein: CAWSGGNSNQPQHF. V and J are TRBV30 and TRBJ1-5; D unresolved. Between the trimmed V and J ends, which lost 1 base and 0 bases, there was a span of 7 bases. Germline V lookup: CDR1 GTSNPN, CDR2 SVGIG (reference sequence). The CDR3 is 14 amino acids.